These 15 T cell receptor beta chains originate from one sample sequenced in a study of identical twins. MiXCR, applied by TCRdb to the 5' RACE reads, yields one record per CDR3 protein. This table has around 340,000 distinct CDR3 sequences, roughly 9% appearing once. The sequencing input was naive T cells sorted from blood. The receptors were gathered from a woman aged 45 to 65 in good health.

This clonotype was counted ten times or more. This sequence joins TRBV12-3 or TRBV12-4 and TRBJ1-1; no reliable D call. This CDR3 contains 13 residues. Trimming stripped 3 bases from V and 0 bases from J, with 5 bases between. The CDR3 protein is CASSLFMNTEAFF. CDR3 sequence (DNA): TGTGCCAGCAGTTTGTTTATGAACACTGAAGCTTTCTTT.

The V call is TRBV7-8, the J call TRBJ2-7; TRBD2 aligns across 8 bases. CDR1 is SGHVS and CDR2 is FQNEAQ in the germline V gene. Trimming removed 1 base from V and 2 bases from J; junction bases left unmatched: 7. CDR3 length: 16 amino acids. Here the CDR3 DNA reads TGTGCCAGCAGCTTAGATAGGGCGGGAGGCCCCTACGAGCAGTACTTC. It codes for CASSLDRAGGPYEQYF. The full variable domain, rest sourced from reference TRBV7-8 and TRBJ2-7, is GAGVSQSPRYKVAKRGQDVALRCDPISGHVSLFWYQQALGQGPEFLTYFQNEAQLDKSGLPSDRFFAERPEGSVSTLKIQRTQQEDSAVYLCASSLDRAGGPYEQYFGPGTRLTVT.

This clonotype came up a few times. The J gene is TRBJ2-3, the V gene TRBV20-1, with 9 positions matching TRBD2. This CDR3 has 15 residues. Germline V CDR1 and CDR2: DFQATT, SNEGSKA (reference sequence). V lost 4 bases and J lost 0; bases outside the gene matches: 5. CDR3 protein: CSANPTSGSTDTQYF. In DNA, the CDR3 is TGCAGTGCTAACCCCACTAGCGGGAGCACAGATACGCAGTATTTT.

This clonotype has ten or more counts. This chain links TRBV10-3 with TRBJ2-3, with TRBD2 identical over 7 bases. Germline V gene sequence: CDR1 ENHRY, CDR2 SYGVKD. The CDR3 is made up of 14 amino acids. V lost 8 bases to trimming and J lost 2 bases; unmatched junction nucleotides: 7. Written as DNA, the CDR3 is TGTGCCATCTTCACGGGAGGCCTCACAGATACGCAGTATTTT. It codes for CAIFTGGLTDTQYF.

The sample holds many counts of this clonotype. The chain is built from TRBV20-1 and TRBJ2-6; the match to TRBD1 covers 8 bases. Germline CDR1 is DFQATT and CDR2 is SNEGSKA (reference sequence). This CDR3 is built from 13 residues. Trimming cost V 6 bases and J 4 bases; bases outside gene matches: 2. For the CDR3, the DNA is TGCAGTGCGGACAGGGCGGGGGCCAACGTCCTGACTTTC. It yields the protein CSADRAGANVLTF.

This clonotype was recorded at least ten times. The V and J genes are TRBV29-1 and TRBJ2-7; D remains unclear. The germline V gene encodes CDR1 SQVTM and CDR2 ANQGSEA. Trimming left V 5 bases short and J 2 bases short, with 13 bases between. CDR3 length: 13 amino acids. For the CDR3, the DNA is TGCAGCGTTCGTCCTGGCACTACCTACGAGCAGTACTTC. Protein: CSVRPGTTYEQYF.

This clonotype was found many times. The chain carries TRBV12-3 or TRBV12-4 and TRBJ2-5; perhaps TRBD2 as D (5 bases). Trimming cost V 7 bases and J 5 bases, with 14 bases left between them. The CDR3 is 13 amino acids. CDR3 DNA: TGTGCCAGCACCCAGCGAAGGAGGGAGACCCAGTACTTC. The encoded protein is CASTQRRRETQYF.

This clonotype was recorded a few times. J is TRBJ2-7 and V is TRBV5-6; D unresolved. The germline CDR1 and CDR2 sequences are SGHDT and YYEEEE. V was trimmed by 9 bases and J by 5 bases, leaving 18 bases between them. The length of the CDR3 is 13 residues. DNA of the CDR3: TGTGCCACCAAAGGTCTCTCCGCCGACGAGCAGTACTTC. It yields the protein CATKGLSADEQYF.

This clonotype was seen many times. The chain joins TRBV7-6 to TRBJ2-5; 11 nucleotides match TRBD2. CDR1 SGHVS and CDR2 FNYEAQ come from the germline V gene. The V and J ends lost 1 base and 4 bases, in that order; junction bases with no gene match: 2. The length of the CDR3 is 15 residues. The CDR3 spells CASSLGLAGGETQYF. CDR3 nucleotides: TGTGCCAGCAGCTTAGGTCTAGCGGGAGGAGAGACCCAGTACTTC.

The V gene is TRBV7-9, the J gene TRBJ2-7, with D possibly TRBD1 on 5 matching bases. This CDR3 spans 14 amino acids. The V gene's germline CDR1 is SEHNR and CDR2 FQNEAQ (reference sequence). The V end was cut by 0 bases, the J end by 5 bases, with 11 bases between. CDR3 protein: CASSLASAGHEQYF. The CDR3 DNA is TGTGCCAGCAGCTTAGCGTCCGCAGGGCACGAGCAGTACTTC.

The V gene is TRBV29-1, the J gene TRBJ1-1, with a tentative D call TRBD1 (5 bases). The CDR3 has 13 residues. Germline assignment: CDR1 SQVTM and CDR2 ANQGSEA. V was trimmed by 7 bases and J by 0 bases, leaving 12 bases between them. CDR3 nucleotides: TGCAGCGCCGTCAAGGGGCTGAACACTGAAGCTTTCTTT. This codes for CSAVKGLNTEAFF.

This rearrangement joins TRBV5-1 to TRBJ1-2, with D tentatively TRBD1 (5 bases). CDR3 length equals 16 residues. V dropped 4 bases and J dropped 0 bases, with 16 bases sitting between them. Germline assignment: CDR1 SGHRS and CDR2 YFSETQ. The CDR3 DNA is TGCGCCAGCAGCCATGACAGAGCCCCAGCTAACTATGGCTACACCTTC. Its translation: CASSHDRAPANYGYTF.

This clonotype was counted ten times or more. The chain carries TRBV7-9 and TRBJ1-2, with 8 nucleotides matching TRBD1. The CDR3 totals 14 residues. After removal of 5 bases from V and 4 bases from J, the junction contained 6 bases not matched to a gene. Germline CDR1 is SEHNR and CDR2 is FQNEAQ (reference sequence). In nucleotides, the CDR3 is TGTGCCAGCAGCCCCGGACAGGGAGGCTATGGCTACACCTTC. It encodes CASSPGQGGYGYTF. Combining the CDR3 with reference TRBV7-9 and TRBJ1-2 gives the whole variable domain DTGVSQNPRHKITKRGQNVTFRCDPISEHNRLYWYRQTLGQGPEFLTYFQNEAQLEKSRLLSDRFSAERPKGSFSTLEIQRTEQGDSAMYLCASSPGQGGYGYTFGSGTRLTVV.

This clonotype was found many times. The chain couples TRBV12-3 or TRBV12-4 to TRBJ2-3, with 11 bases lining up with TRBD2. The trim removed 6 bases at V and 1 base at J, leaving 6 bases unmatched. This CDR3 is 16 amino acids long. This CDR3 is CASRKTSGVGTDTQYF. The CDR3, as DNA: TGTGCCAGCAGGAAGACTAGCGGGGTGGGCACAGATACGCAGTATTTT.

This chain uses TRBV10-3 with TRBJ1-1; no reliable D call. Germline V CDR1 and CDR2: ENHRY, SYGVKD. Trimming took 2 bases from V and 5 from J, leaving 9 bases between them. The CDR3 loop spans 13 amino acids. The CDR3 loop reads CAISEGQVTEAFF. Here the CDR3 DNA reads TGTGCCATCAGTGAGGGGCAGGTGACTGAAGCTTTCTTT.